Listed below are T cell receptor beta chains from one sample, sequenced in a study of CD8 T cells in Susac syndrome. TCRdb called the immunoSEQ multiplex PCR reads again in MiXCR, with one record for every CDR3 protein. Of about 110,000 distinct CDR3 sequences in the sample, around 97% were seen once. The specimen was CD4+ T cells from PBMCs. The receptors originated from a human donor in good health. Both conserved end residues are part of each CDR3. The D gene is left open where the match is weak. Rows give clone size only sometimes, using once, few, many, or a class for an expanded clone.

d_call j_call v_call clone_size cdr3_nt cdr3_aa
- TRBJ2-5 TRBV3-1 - TGTGCCAGCAGCCAACAAGAGGTATCAAGACACCAGACCCAGTACTTC CASSQQEVSRHQTQYF
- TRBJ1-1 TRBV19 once TGTGCCAGTAGTATAAAGGCGGACACTGAAGCTTTCTTT CASSIKADTEAFF
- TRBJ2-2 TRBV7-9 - TGTGCCAGCAGCTTAGCCACAGACACCGGGGAGCTGTTTTTT CASSLATDTGELFF
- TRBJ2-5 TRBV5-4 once TGTGCCAGCAGCCTCAGGTCCGAGGGTGAGACCCAGTACTTC CASSLRSEGETQYF
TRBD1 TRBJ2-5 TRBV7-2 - TGTGCCAGCAGCTTAGCATCGTACGGACAGGGTAGCAGGACCCAGTACTTC CASSLASYGQGSRTQYF
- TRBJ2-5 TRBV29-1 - TGCAGCGTTACAGGACAGCAAGAGACCCAGTACTTC CSVTGQQETQYF
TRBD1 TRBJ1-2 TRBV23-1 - TGCGCCAGCAGTCAGCCCGACAGGGTTAACTATGGCTACACCTTC CASSQPDRVNYGYTF
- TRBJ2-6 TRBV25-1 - TGTGCCAGCAACGGGGGGGCCAACGTCCTGACTTTC CASNGGANVLTF
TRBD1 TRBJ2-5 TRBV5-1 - TGTGCCAGCAGCTCAGGACAGGGTCAAGAGACCCAGTACTTC CASSSGQGQETQYF
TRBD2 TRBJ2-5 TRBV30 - TGTGCCTGGAGTGCCGGGGGGAAGGAGACCCAGTACTTC CAWSAGGKETQYF
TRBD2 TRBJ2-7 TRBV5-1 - TGCGCCAGCAGTCGGACTAGCGGGGGGACCTACGAGCAGTACTTC CASSRTSGGTYEQYF
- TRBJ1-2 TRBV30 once TGTGCCTGGAGGCCCAGGGACGGGATAGACTATGGCTACACCTTC CAWRPRDGIDYGYTF
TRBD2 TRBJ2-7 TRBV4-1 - TGCGCCAGCAGCCCTGGGACTAGCGGGGCTCACTACGAGCAGTACTTC CASSPGTSGAHYEQYF
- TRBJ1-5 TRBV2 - TGTGCCAGCAGTGATGGGAGGCCAGGTCCCAATCAGCCCCAGCATTTT CASSDGRPGPNQPQHF
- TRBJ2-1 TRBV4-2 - TGTGCCAGCAGCCAAGATCTCCAGTTCTTC CASSQDLQFF
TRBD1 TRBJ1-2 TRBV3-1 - TGTGCCAGCAGCCTTGGAAGGGGGCGCTATGGCTACACCTTC CASSLGRGRYGYTF
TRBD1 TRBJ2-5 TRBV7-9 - TGTGCCAGCAGCTTTTCAGGGGGCGCTGAGACCCAGTACTTC CASSFSGGAETQYF
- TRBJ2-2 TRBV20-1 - TGCAGTGCTACAAAGACCGGGGAGCTGTTTTTT CSATKTGELFF
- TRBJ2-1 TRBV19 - TGTGCCAGTAGTTGGTTCCCGGACGGTCGCAATGAGCAGTTCTTC CASSWFPDGRNEQFF
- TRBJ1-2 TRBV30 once TGTGCCTGGAGTGTCACAGGTTTGGAAGGCTACACCTTC CAWSVTGLEGYTF
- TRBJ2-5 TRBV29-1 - TGCAGCGTTGAGGTCGTTCCGGAGACCCAGTACTTC CSVEVVPETQYF
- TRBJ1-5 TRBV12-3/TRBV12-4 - TGTGCCAGCAGTCCTCCATTTGGGGATGGGCAGCCCCAGCATTTT CASSPPFGDGQPQHF
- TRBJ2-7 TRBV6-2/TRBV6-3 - TGTGCCAGTGCGGGCCAGAAAAACTACGAGCAGTACTTC CASAGQKNYEQYF
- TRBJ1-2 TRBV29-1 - TGCAGCGTTGGCAGTAGTCCTAACTATGGCTACACCTTC CSVGSSPNYGYTF
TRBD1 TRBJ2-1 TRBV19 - TGTGCCAGTAGCCCCTTCGGTCAGGGGGCATACAATGAGCAGTTCTTC CASSPFGQGAYNEQFF
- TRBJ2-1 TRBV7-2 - TGTGCCAGCAGCTTACCTCCTATCGGGGGGCTTTACCATGAGCAGTTCTTC CASSLPPIGGLYHEQFF
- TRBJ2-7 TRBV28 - TGTGCCAGCTCTGGGGGTCGGTCCCCCTACGAGCAGTACTTC CASSGGRSPYEQYF
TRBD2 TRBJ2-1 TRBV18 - TGTGCCAGCTCAGGGTCGGGACTAGCGTTGAGCTCCTACAATGAGCAGTTCTTC CASSGSGLALSSYNEQFF
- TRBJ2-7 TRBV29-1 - TGCAGCGCCACAGGATCCTACGAGCAGTACTTC CSATGSYEQYF
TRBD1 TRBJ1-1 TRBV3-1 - TGTGCCAGCAGCCCAAGACAGGGCCGAGGTGAAGCTTTCTTT CASSPRQGRGEAFF
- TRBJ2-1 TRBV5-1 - TGCGCCAGCAGCGGTCAAGGGGGATTTAGCTCCTACAATGAGCAGTTCTTC CASSGQGGFSSYNEQFF
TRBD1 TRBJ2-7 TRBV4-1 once TGCGCCAGCAGCCAAGTAAGGATACTGCGGGACAGGGGTTTGTACGAGCAGTACTTC CASSQVRILRDRGLYEQYF
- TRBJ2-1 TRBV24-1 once TGTGCCACCAGTGACCCCTCCTACAATGAGCAGTTCTTC CATSDPSYNEQFF
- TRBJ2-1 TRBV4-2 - TGTGCCAGCAGCCAAGACAGGGATATCGGTGAGCAGTTCTTC CASSQDRDIGEQFF
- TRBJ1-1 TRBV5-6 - TGTGCCAGCAGCTTGATGACGCAGGGGAACACTGAAGCTTTCTTT CASSLMTQGNTEAFF
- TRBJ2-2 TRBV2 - TGTGCCAGCGTCAGGGACTCCGGGGAGCTGTTTTTT CASVRDSGELFF
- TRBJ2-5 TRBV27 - TGTGCCAGCAGTCAGACTCCCCAAGAGACCCAGTACTTC CASSQTPQETQYF
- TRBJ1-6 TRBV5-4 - TGTGCCAGCAGCTTCGAGGGGGTTCCAAATTCACCCCTCCACTTT CASSFEGVPNSPLHF
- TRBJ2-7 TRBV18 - TGTGCCAGCTCACCACCTCCAAGTTTTGAGCAGTACTTC CASSPPPSFEQYF
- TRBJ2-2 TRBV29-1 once TGCAGCGTTCGGTACAGGGCGAACACCGGGGAGCTGTTTTTT CSVRYRANTGELFF
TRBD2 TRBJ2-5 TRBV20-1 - TGCAGTGCTCCATCCCCCACTAGCGGGGGGCGGGAGACCCAGTACTTC CSAPSPTSGGRETQYF
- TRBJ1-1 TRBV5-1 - TGCGCCAGCAGCTTGGGTTCAGGACTTGAAGCTTTCTTT CASSLGSGLEAFF
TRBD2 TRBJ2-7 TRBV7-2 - TGTGCCAGCAGCCCGGCCAGCGGGAGTCGTTGGGAGCAGTACTTC CASSPASGSRWEQYF
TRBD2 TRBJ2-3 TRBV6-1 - TGTGCCAGCAGCCTAGCGGGGGGTGCCTTTGGGACAGATACGCAGTATTTT CASSLAGGAFGTDTQYF
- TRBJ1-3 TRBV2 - TGTGCCAGCAGTGAACAGAGGTCCTCTGGAAACACCATATATTTT CASSEQRSSGNTIYF
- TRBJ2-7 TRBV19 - TGTGCCAGTAGTACTCCGGGACGGGCCTCCTACGAGCAGTACTTC CASSTPGRASYEQYF
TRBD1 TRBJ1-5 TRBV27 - TGTGCCAGCAGTCCATTGGACAGGGGGCAGGGTCAGCCCCAGCATTTT CASSPLDRGQGQPQHF
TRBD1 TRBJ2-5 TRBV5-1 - TGCGCCAGCAGCTCCCGACAGGGGGTCGAGAAGACCCAGTACTTC CASSSRQGVEKTQYF
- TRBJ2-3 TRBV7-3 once TGTGCCAGCAGCTCCTCGCCAGTGGATACGCAGTATTTT CASSSSPVDTQYF
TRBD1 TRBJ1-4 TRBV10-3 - TGTGCCATCAGTAAGGGACAGGATCGGGAAAAACTGTTTTTT CAISKGQDREKLFF
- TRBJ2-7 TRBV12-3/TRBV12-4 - TGTGCCAGCAGTCGCCTAGGACAGACCTACGAGCAGTACTTC CASSRLGQTYEQYF
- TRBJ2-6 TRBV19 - TGTGCCAGTAGTATATGGGCCTCATCTGGGGCCAACGTCCTGACTTTC CASSIWASSGANVLTF
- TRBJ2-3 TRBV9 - TGTGCCAGCAGCGCGGGACTTCCCACAGATACGCAGTATTTT CASSAGLPTDTQYF
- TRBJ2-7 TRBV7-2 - TGTGCCAGCAGCTTAGGATACGGCCCTGAGTCCTACGAGCAGTACTTC CASSLGYGPESYEQYF
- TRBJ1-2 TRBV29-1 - TGCAGCGTTGTAACTGACTATGGCTACACCTTC CSVVTDYGYTF
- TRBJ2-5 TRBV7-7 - TGTGCTAGCAGCTTAGGAGCAGAAGAGACCCAGTACTTC CASSLGAEETQYF
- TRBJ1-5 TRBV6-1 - TGTGCCAGCCTCGGGAGCAATAGCAATCAGCCCCAGCATTTT CASLGSNSNQPQHF
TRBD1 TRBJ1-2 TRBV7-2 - TGTGCCAGCAGCCCTGACAGGGGTTGGGGCTACACCTTC CASSPDRGWGYTF
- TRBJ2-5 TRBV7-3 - TGTGCCAGCAGCTTAACGGACGGGGTGACCCAGTACTTC CASSLTDGVTQYF